The text below deals with one T cell receptor beta chain. Profiled with immunoSEQ multiplex PCR; TCRdb holds only in-frame clones, not every one. The table has about 42,000 clones, about 91% seen once. These data are taken from a study of blood T cell repertoires in COVID-19. Study-wide context: Specimens from acute and convalescent COVID-19 originated in the United States, Italy and Spain.

Sequencing was performed on peripheral blood. This sequence originates from a human donor in a cohort sampled during active COVID-19.

The CDR3 coding sequence is TGCGCCAGCAGCTTGCGGAGGACAGGGACCCACACCGGGGAGCTGTTTTTT. Encoded protein: CASSLRRTGTHTGELFF. The genes are TRBV5-1 and TRBJ2-2; 8 bases agree with TRBD1. Looked up from germline, CDR1 is SGHRS and CDR2 is YFSETQ. J lost 3 bases, V lost 1 base, and 8 bases had no gene match. There are 17 residues in the CDR3. The variable domain in full, completed from reference TRBV5-1 and TRBJ2-2, reads KAGVTQTPRYLIKTRGQQVTLSCSPISGHRSVSWYQQTPGQGLQFLFEYFSETQRNKGNFPGRFSGRQFSNSRSEMNVSTLELGDSALYLCASSLRRTGTHTGELFFGEGSRLTVL.